Sequencing of this T cell receptor beta chain was carried out in a study of regulatory T cells in long-lasting Graves disease. In this sample, this clonotype turned up many times. Its antigen remains unidentified. Arm-PCR of CDR3 regions with iRepertoire HTBI primers generated TCR beta libraries. TCRdb re-called the multiplex PCR reads through MiXCR, storing one row per CDR3 protein. The sample carries roughly 400,000 distinct CDR3 sequences, around 21% recorded once. As to time point: persistent/refractory GD, antithyroid drugs over 5 years with positive TRAb. From RNA extracted from PBMCs, the TCR library was made. Enrollment of patients was through an endocrinology department in Xi'an, China. The germline gives CDR1 SNHLY, CDR2 FYNNEI. The ends lost 1 base at V and 5 bases at J; junction bases unmatched: 8. The CDR3 spans 17 residues. Study results and limitations: TRBV28, TRBJ1-2 and TRBJ2-5 were favored in persistent disease. Thyroid tissue went unstudied; only peripheral blood was examined.

The starting material was peripheral blood mononuclear cells (PBMCs), obtained when the disease was refractory, from a patient treated with antithyroid drugs. The genes are TRBV2 and TRBJ2-7; 13 bases are a match to TRBD2. This TCR came from a female donor with Graves disease. The CDR3 nucleotides read TGTGCCAGCAGTGAAGAACGGTGGACTAGCGGGAGTAACGAGCAGTACTTC. It codes for CASSEERWTSGSNEQYF.